A single sample gave rise to the 3 T cell receptor beta chains below, sequenced in a study of cytomegalovirus exposure and HLA in healthy donors (dated 2017 in TCRdb). The library was built by means of the immunoSEQ multiplex PCR assay. For the multiplex PCR, a mixture combining 60 forward primers for TCR Vbeta segments and 13 reverse primers for TCR Jbeta segments was used. TCRdb limited this immuneACCESS table to in-frame rearrangements with V and J called. A share of clones is missing; checked studies link under half to unresolved V genes, and the rest is unexplained. The sample has 190,000 or so clones on record, around 83% of them singletons. The ten most abundant clones make up around 1.6% of the sample. Material: PBMCs. These receptor sequences come from a man aged 50 to 60 in good health and CMV-seronegative.

Comments on this clone: One junction end does not reproduce the germline sequence, and a read error may be involved. The rearrangement uses TRBV7-9 and TRBJ1-6; D call uncertain. This CDR3 contains 18 residues. The germline V gene encodes CDR1 SEHNR and CDR2 FQNEAQ (reference sequence). Here the CDR3 DNA reads TGTTCCAGCAGCTTAGGGCGTTGGGAGGCCTCCTATAATTCACCCCTCCACTTT. It specifies CSSSLGRWEASYNSPLHF.

The rearrangement links TRBV30 to TRBJ1-1; no clear D gene. Germline CDR1 reads GTSNPN; CDR2 reads SVGIG (reference sequence). V was cut by 2 bases and J by 0 bases, with 13 bases left in between. The CDR3 has 15 residues. DNA of the CDR3: TGTGCCTGGAGTATTACCCCCACAGTGAACACTGAAGCTTTCTTT. Protein product: CAWSITPTVNTEAFF. The full variable domain, in which reference TRBV30 and TRBJ1-1 provide the parts outside the CDR3, is SQTIHQWPATLVQPVGSPLSLECTVEGTSNPNLYWYRQAAGRGLQLLFYSVGIGQISSEVPQNLSASRPQDRQFILSSKKLLLSDSGFYLCAWSITPTVNTEAFFGQGTRLTVV.

This clone has more than one count but fewer than ten. The CDR3 loop reads CASSVQYNEQFF. CDR3 DNA sequence: TGCGCCAGCAGCGTGCAGTACAATGAGCAGTTCTTC. This sequence joins TRBV5-1 and TRBJ2-1; D call uncertain. Trimming took off 4 bases at V and 4 bases at J, with 6 bases between the two ends. CDR1 and CDR2 from the germline V gene are SGHRS and YFSETQ. The CDR3 extends over 12 amino acids.